Shown below are 17 T cell receptor beta chains from a single sample sequenced in a study of T-cell reconstitution after alpha-beta-depleted transplantation in children. Preparation of the TCRbeta library used unique molecular identifiers. TCRdb called the PCR reads again in MiXCR, with one record for every CDR3 protein. The top ten hold roughly 27% of the sample, which has about 980,000 distinct CDR3 sequences, roughly 31% seen once. The starting material was PBMCs, mostly from graft donor cells, obtained 360 days after TCRalphabeta/CD19-depleted stem cell transplant. The receptor source for this set is a boy in the first two years of life who had a stem cell transplant for SCID, so the T cells may come from the graft donor.

This clonotype was seen a handful of times. This chain joins TRBV19 and TRBJ1-1, with 8 bases fitting TRBD1. Trimming took 7 bases from V and 4 from J; bases not matched to a gene: 11. This CDR3 contains 15 residues. Germline CDR1 and CDR2: LNHDA and SQIVND (reference sequence). This CDR3 reads CASTIHGTGATEAFF. As DNA, the CDR3 is TGTGCCAGTACCATCCACGGGACAGGAGCCACTGAAGCTTTCTTT.

This clonotype was observed a few times. The genes are TRBV15 and TRBJ2-1, with 11 nucleotides matching TRBD2. This CDR3 spans 19 amino acids. The germline V gene has CDR1 LNHNV and CDR2 YYDKDF (reference sequence). The V and J ends lost 1 base and 1 base, in that order; junction bases with no gene match: 9. The CDR3 sequence: CATSRVGLAEVSSYNEQFF. In DNA form, the CDR3 reads TGTGCCACCAGCAGAGTGGGACTAGCGGAGGTTAGTTCCTACAATGAGCAGTTCTTC.

In its sample, this clonotype was seen a few times. The genes are TRBV28 and TRBJ2-7; 8 bases agree with TRBD2. The CDR3 extends over 18 amino acids. Germline CDR1 reads MDHEN; CDR2 reads SYDVKM. Trimming cost V 0 bases and J 0 bases; bases outside gene matches: 10. The chain's CDR3 is CASSLWGGGPRSSYEQYF. In DNA, the CDR3 is TGTGCCAGCAGTTTATGGGGCGGGGGGCCTAGGAGCTCCTACGAGCAGTACTTC.

CDR3: CASSLLQGKGEQYF. The CDR3 DNA is TGTGCCAGCAGCTTGCTGCAGGGGAAGGGCGAGCAGTACTTC. This chain uses TRBV7-7 with TRBJ2-7, with D perhaps matching TRBD1 (6 bases). V was pared by 3 bases and J by 6 bases, with 15 bases between. Per germline, CDR1 SSHAT and CDR2 FNYEAQ (reference sequence). The CDR3 runs to 14 residues.

The chain combines TRBV15 with TRBJ1-4, with D unresolved. Per germline, CDR1 LNHNV and CDR2 YYDKDF (reference sequence). The CDR3 covers 16 residues. V lost 0 bases to trimming and J lost 0 bases, with 8 bases between them. CDR3 sequence: CATSRDEGATNEKLFF. CDR3 DNA: TGTGCCACCAGCAGAGACGAGGGAGCAACTAATGAAAAACTGTTTTTT.

The chain employs TRBV28 and TRBJ2-7, with 7 bases identical to TRBD2. Trimming at V came to 8 bases and at J to 1 base, leaving 5 bases not matched to a gene. The CDR3 sequence is 13 residues long. From germline, CDR1 is MDHEN and CDR2 SYDVKM. In DNA form, the CDR3 reads TGTGCCAGCGAAACGGGGGGATCCTACGAGCAGTACTTC. This codes for CASETGGSYEQYF.

J is TRBJ2-7 and V is TRBV29-1; 16 bases fit TRBD2. V shed 4 bases and J 3 bases; nucleotides not matched to a gene: 6. The germline V gene encodes CDR1 SQVTM and CDR2 ANQGSEA. The CDR3 is 16 amino acids. CDR3 protein: CSVVGTSGGAVYEQYF. Written as DNA, the CDR3 is TGCAGCGTTGTAGGGACTAGCGGGGGGGCAGTCTACGAGCAGTACTTC.

In this sample, this clonotype turned up many times. V usage is TRBV12-3 or TRBV12-4 and J usage is TRBJ2-3; D gene uncertain. Trimming removed 5 bases at V and 2 bases at J, with 14 bases between. This CDR3 has 15 residues. The CDR3 DNA reads TGTGCCAGCAGTCCCGAAGCGTTGGCCACAGATACGCAGTATTTT. The encoded protein is CASSPEALATDTQYF.

The V and J genes are TRBV2 and TRBJ2-2; 9 bases map to TRBD1. Losses at the gene ends were 7 bases for V and 4 bases for J; bases not matched to a gene: 7. The germline CDR1 and CDR2 sequences are SNHLY and FYNNEI. The CDR3 consists of 15 residues. The CDR3 sequence is CASIVDRGPTGELFF. CDR3 in DNA: TGTGCCAGCATCGTGGACAGGGGCCCCACCGGGGAGCTGTTTTTT.

This clonotype came up once. This chain joins TRBV4-1 and TRBJ2-3; 9 bases map to TRBD2. This CDR3 spans 15 amino acids. The germline V gene encodes CDR1 MGHRA and CDR2 YSYEKL. The junction had 5 bases not matched to a gene; V was cut back by 1 base and J by 6 bases. The CDR3 region is CASSQVAGGADTQYF. The CDR3 region has the DNA TGCGCCAGCAGCCAAGTGGCGGGGGGGGCGGATACGCAGTATTTT.

This clonotype was detected a few times. This chain connects TRBV12-3 or TRBV12-4 to TRBJ2-1; a weak D match, TRBD2 (6 bases). The V and J ends lost 8 bases and 4 bases respectively, with 15 bases between them. This CDR3 region has 14 residues. The CDR3 is CASGRDSPYNEQFF. DNA of the CDR3: TGTGCCAGCGGCCGGGACTCCCCGTACAATGAGCAGTTCTTC.

The sample holds many counts of this clonotype. The genes are TRBV6-5 and TRBJ2-2; D is unclear. The CDR3 runs to 12 residues. Germline CDR1 and CDR2: MNHEY and SVGAGI. V lost 2 bases to trimming and J lost 5 bases, with 3 bases between them. The CDR3 nucleotides read TGTGCCAGCAGTTACCTAACCGGGGAGCTGTTTTTT. This translates into CASSYLTGELFF.

This clonotype is a singleton in its sample. This chain connects TRBV6-1 to TRBJ2-2; 10 bases map to TRBD1. The CDR3 consists of 15 residues. V gave up 7 bases and J gave up 4 bases; unmatched junction bases: 6. The germline V gene encodes CDR1 MNHNS and CDR2 SASEGT. The CDR3 nucleotides are TGTGCCAGCATTGGTGGACAGGGGGGCACCGGGGAGCTGTTTTTT. Protein product: CASIGGQGGTGELFF.

The chain carries TRBV7-9 and TRBJ2-1; tentatively, D is TRBD2 (7 bases). The germline CDR1 and CDR2 sequences are SEHNR and FQNEAQ (reference sequence). The CDR3 runs to 12 residues. The DNA for the CDR3 is TGTGGGGGGGGGCAGCGCTACAATGAGCAGTTCTTC. As protein: CGGGQRYNEQFF.

The chain couples TRBV5-1 to TRBJ2-7; D unresolved. Germline V gene data show CDR1 as SGHRS and CDR2 as YFSETQ. With 1 base removed from V and 1 base from J, the gap between germline ends came to 21 bases. The CDR3 sequence is 18 residues long. The CDR3 spells CASSLFPGVGPFSYEQYF. In DNA, the CDR3 is TGCGCCAGCAGCTTGTTTCCTGGGGTTGGTCCCTTTTCCTACGAGCAGTACTTC. The full variable domain, its missing parts supplied by reference TRBV5-1 and TRBJ2-7, is KAGVTQTPRYLIKTRGQQVTLSCSPISGHRSVSWYQQTPGQGLQFLFEYFSETQRNKGNFPGRFSGRQFSNSRSEMNVSTLELGDSALYLCASSLFPGVGPFSYEQYFGPGTRLTVT.

This clonotype turned up a few times. The rearrangement joins TRBV20-1 to TRBJ2-5, with TRBD2 identical over 10 bases. The CDR3 is 16 amino acids. CDR1 and CDR2 from the germline V gene are DFQATT and SNEGSKA (reference sequence). V was clipped by 1 base and J by 7 bases; unmatched bases: 12. The CDR3 nucleotides read TGCAGTGCTAGAGTGGAGCGGGGGGGGCCCTCCCCGACCCAGTACTTC. Encoded protein: CSARVERGGPSPTQYF.

This clonotype showed up just a few times. The chain couples TRBV6-1 to TRBJ2-1; D unresolved. Trimming shortened V by 6 bases and J by 2 bases, and 14 bases separated the two germline ends. This CDR3 has 15 amino acids. Germline V CDR1 and CDR2: MNHNS, SASEGT. The CDR3 DNA is TGTGCCAGCAGCCGAAGTCTTTTACCCTACAATGAGCAGTTCTTC. This sequence encodes CASSRSLLPYNEQFF.